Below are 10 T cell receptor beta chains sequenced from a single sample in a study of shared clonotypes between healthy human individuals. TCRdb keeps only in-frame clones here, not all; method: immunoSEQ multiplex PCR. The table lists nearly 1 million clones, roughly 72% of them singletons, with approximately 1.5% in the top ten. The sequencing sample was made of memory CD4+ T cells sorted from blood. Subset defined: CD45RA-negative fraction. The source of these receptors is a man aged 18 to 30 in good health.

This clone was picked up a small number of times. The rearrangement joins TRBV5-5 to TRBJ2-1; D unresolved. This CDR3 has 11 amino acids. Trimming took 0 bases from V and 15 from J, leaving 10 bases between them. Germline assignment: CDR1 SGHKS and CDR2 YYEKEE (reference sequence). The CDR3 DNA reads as TGTGCCAGCAGCTTGGATAGCTTTCCGTTCTTC. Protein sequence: CASSLDSFPFF.

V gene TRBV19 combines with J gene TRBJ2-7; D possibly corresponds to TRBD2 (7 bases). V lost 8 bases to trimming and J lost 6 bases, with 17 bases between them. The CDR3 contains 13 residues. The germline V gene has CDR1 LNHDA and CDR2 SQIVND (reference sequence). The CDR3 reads CASRGAGAFEQYF. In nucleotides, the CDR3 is TGTGCCAGTCGGGGGGCGGGAGCCTTCGAGCAGTACTTC.

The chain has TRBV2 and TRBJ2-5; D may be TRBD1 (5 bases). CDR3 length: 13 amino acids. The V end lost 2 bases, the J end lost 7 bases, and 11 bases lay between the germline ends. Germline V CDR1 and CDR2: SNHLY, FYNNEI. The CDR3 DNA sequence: TGTGCCAGCAGTGAAACCAGCCAGGGGACCCAGTACTTC. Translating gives CASSETSQGTQYF.

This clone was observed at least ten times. For the CDR3, the DNA is TGCGCCAGCAGCCAAGATCATGGGCTAGGTCAGCCCCAGCATTTT. Amino acid sequence: CASSQDHGLGQPQHF. The chain links TRBV4-1 to TRBJ1-5; no reliable D call. The CDR3 totals 15 residues. V lost 0 bases and J lost 6, with 12 bases in between. The germline CDR1 and CDR2 sequences are MGHRA and YSYEKL.

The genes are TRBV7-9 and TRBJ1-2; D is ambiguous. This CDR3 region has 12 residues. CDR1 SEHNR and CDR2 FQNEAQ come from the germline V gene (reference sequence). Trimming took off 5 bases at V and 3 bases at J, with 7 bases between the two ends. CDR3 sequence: CASSQLDYGYTF. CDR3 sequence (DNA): TGTGCCAGCAGCCAGCTAGACTATGGCTACACCTTC. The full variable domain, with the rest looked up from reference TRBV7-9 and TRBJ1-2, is DTGVSQNPRHKITKRGQNVTFRCDPISEHNRLYWYRQTLGQGPEFLTYFQNEAQLEKSRLLSDRFSAERPKGSFSTLEIQRTEQGDSAMYLCASSQLDYGYTFGSGTRLTVV.

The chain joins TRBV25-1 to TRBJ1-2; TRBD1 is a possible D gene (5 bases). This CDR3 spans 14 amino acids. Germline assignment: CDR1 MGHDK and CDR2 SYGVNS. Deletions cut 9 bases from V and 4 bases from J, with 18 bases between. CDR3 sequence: CASHTDSTSYGYTF. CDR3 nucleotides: TGTGCCAGTCACACAGACAGCACTTCCTATGGCTACACCTTC.

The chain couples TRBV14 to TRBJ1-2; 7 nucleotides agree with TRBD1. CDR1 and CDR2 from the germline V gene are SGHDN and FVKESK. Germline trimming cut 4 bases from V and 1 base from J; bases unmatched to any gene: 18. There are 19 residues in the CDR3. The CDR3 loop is CASSPVRTGLSAVNYGYTF. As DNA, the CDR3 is TGTGCCAGCAGCCCTGTTCGGACAGGACTATCCGCCGTTAACTATGGCTACACCTTC.

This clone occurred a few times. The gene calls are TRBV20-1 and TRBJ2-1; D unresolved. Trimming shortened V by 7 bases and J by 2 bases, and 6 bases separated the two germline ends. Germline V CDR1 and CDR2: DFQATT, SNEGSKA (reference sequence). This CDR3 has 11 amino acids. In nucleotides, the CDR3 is TGCAGTGGTGGGGCCTACAATGAGCAGTTCTTC. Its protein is CSGGAYNEQFF.

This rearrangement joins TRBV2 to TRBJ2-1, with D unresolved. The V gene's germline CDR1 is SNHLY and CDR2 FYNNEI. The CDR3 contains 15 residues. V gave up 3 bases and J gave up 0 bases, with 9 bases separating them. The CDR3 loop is CASSDGGSSYNEQFF. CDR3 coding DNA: TGTGCCAGCAGTGATGGCGGCAGCTCCTACAATGAGCAGTTCTTC.

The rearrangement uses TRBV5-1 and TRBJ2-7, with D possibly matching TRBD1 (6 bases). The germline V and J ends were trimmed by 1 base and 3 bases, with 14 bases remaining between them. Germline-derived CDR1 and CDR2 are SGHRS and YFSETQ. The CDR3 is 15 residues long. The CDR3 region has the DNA TGCGCCAGCAGCTTGCGAGGGGGAATAGGCTACGAGCAGTACTTC. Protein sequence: CASSLRGGIGYEQYF.